This entry lists 8 T cell receptor beta chains sequenced from one sample in a study of blood T cells in healthy people across ages. The use of a sample-barcoded 5' primer and a J-beta primer mix characterized a second PCR of about 7 to 12 cycles. TCRdb used MiXCR to reprocess the 5' RACE reads, holding one entry per CDR3 protein. This table has a few hundred thousand distinct CDR3 sequences, roughly 29% appearing once. Material for sequencing was blood. All receptors derive from a woman between 65 and 79 years old in good health.

Note on this clonotype: The junction and the germline gene differ at one end; a read error may be behind it. The CDR3 spells CASSPGQTYEQYF. CDR3 nucleotides: TGTGCCAGCAGCCCGGGACAGACCTACGAGCAGTACTTC. The chain combines TRBV5-1 with TRBJ2-5; TRBD1 matches 7 bases. Near its end, the DNA agrees better with TRBJ2-7, so the J call may be wrong. The CDR3 covers 13 residues. Germline loops: CDR1 SGHRS, CDR2 YFSETQ.

The chain joins TRBV11-2 to TRBJ2-5; 7 nucleotides line up with TRBD1. The ends lost 5 bases at V and 9 bases at J; junction bases unmatched: 9. The CDR3 runs 13 residues. Germline V gene data show CDR1 as SGHAT and CDR2 as FQNNGV. The chain's CDR3 is CASSADRERAQYF. In DNA form, the CDR3 reads TGTGCCAGCAGCGCCGACAGGGAGAGGGCCCAGTACTTC.

There are a few counts of this clonotype. The chain links TRBV13 to TRBJ1-5, with D possibly matching TRBD1 (6 bases). The J call is uncertain, as TRBJ2-3 better fits the DNA end. Germline V lookup: CDR1 PRHDT, CDR2 FYEKMQ (reference sequence). The CDR3 totals 14 residues. The CDR3 region has the DNA TGTGCCAGCAGCTTAGGGGGGGCAGGTCAGCCCCAGTATTTT. Amino acids: CASSLGGAGQPQYF.

This clonotype was recorded many times. The chain carries TRBV5-1 and TRBJ2-5; 7 bases agree with TRBD2. The germline CDR1 and CDR2 sequences are SGHRS and YFSETQ. The CDR3 length is 16 residues. Trimming removed 0 bases from V and 3 bases from J; junction bases left unmatched: 8. This CDR3 reads CASSLGTPGGKETQYF. CDR3 coding DNA: TGCGCCAGCAGCTTGGGGACACCGGGAGGCAAAGAGACCCAGTACTTC.

The rearrangement links TRBV7-2 to TRBJ2-4; D perhaps matches TRBD1 (6 bases). Trimming stripped 5 bases from V and 10 bases from J, with 12 bases between. The CDR3 has 12 residues. The germline V gene has CDR1 SGHTA and CDR2 FQGNSA. The CDR3 nucleotides are TGTGCCAGCAGCAACACCGACAGGATTCAGTACTTC. Residues: CASSNTDRIQYF. The entire variable domain, with the rest obtained from reference TRBV7-2 and TRBJ2-4, is as follows: GAGVSQSPSNKVTEKGKDVELRCDPISGHTALYWYRQSLGQGLEFLIYFQGNSAPDKSGLPSDRFSAERTGGSVSTLTIQRTQQEDSAVYLCASSNTDRIQYFGAGTRLSVL.

The gene calls are TRBV7-2 and TRBJ2-3; the match to TRBD2 covers 9 bases. Germline CDR1 and CDR2: SGHTA and FQGNSA. V lost 3 bases and J lost 5; bases outside the gene matches: 9. The CDR3 has 16 amino acids. CDR3 protein: CASSFLRRGGQDTQYF. In DNA, the CDR3 is TGTGCCAGCAGCTTTCTTCGGCGGGGGGGCCAAGATACGCAGTATTTT. Full variable domain (outside the CDR3, taken from reference TRBV7-2 and TRBJ2-3): GAGVSQSPSNKVTEKGKDVELRCDPISGHTALYWYRQSLGQGLEFLIYFQGNSAPDKSGLPSDRFSAERTGGSVSTLTIQRTQQEDSAVYLCASSFLRRGGQDTQYFGPGTRLTVL.

The chain couples TRBV24-1 to TRBJ2-1; TRBD2 might be the D (7 bases). Trimming took off 4 bases at V and 0 bases at J, with 15 bases between the two ends. The germline V gene encodes CDR1 KGHDR and CDR2 SFDVKD. This CDR3 is 17 amino acids long. This CDR3 is CATSDSGGGSSYNEQFF. CDR3 DNA: TGTGCCACCAGTGACTCTGGGGGGGGCAGCTCCTACAATGAGCAGTTCTTC.

In its sample, this clonotype was seen once. This rearrangement joins TRBV14 to TRBJ1-1; D perhaps matches TRBD1 (6 bases). The CDR3 extends over 14 amino acids. The germline gives CDR1 SGHDN, CDR2 FVKESK. The V gene lost 1 base and the J gene lost 6 bases, with 12 bases spanning the gap. The CDR3 spells CASSQVDRGPEAFF. The DNA for the CDR3 is TGTGCCAGCAGCCAAGTGGACCGGGGGCCTGAAGCTTTCTTT.